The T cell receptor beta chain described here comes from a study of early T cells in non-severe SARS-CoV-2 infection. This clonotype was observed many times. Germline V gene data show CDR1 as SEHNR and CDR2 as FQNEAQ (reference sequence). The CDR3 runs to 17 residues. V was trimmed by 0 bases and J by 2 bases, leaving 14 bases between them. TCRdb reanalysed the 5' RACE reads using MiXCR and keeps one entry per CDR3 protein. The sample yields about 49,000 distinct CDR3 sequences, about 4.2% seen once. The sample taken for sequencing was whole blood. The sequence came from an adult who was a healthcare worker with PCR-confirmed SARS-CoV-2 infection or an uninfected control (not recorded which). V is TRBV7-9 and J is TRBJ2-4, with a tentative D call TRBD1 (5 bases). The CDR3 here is CASSLAPLGQPKNIQYF. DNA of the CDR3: TGTGCCAGCAGCTTAGCCCCTTTGGGGCAGCCCAAAAACATTCAGTACTTC.